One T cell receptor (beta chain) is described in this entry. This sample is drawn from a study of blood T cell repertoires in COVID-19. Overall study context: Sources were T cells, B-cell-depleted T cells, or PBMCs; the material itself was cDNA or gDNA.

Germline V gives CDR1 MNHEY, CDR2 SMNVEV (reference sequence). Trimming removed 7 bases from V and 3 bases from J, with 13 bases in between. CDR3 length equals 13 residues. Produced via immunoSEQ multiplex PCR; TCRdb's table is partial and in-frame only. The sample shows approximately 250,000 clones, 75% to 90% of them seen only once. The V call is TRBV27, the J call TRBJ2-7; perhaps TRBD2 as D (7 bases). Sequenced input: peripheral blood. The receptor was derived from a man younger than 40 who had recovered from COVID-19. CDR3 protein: CASTGGPNYEQYF. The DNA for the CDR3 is TGTGCCAGCACCGGGGGGCCCAACTACGAGCAGTACTTC.